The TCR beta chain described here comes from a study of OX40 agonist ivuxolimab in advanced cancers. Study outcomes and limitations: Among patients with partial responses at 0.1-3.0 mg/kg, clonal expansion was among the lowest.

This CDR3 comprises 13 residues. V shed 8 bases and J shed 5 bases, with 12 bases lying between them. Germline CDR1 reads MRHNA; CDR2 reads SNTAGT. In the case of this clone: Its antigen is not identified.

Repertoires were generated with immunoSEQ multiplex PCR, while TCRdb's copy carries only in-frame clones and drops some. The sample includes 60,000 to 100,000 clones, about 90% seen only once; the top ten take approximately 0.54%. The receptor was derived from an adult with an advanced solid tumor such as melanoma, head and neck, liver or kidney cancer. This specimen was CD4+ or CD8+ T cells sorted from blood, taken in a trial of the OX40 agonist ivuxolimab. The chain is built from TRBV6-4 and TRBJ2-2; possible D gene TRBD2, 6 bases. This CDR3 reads CASGAGKTGELFF. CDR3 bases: TGTGCCAGCGGGGCGGGAAAGACCGGGGAGCTGTTTTTT.